A selection of T cell receptor beta chains follows, all from one sample in a study of CD8 T cells in Susac syndrome. One entry per CDR3 protein, called by TCRdb with MiXCR from the immunoSEQ multiplex PCR reads. The top ten clones hold 0.084% of a sample with 130,000 to 150,000 distinct CDR3 sequences, approximately 93% of them seen once. Source material: CD4+ T cells from PBMCs. The receptors shown here come from a human donor in good health. Both conserved end residues are part of each CDR3. D genes are given only for firm matches. For some rows the clone size is stated as once, few or many, or as a class when expanded; others skip it.

TRBV11-2	once	.	TRBJ1-2	TGTGCCAGCAGCCTCGGCACGCGGGGGCCCAATGGCTACACCTTC	CASSLGTRGPNGYTF
TRBV11-2	.	.	TRBJ2-7	TGTGCCAGCAGCTCGCCGCGTATGCGGTTTCAGGCCGAGCAGTACTTC	CASSSPRMRFQAEQYF
TRBV2	.	.	TRBJ1-6	TGTGCCAGCAGTGAAAACTCACCCCTCCACTTT	CASSENSPLHF
TRBV7-3	.	TRBD1	TRBJ2-2	TGTGCCAGCAGCTTATCACAGGGGGACGGGGAGCTGTTTTTT	CASSLSQGDGELFF
TRBV15	.	.	TRBJ2-5	TGTGCCACCAGCACTAACCTTTGGCAGGCAGGGGAGACCCAGTACTTC	CATSTNLWQAGETQYF
TRBV5-4	.	TRBD2	TRBJ2-1	TGTGCCAGCAGTTTAGCGGGAGGGAGGGAGCAGTTCTTC	CASSLAGGREQFF
TRBV19	.	.	TRBJ2-1	TGTGCCAGTAGCCGCTTGATGAATGAGCAGTTCTTC	CASSRLMNEQFF
TRBV5-1	.	TRBD1	TRBJ2-1	TGCGCCAGCAGCTTGGGTCTGGACAGGGGATACAATGAGCAGTTCTTC	CASSLGLDRGYNEQFF
TRBV12-3/TRBV12-4	.	TRBD1	TRBJ2-7	TGTGCCAGCAGTAGTGGACAGGGTGGGCAGTACTTC	CASSSGQGGQYF
TRBV20-1	.	TRBD2	TRBJ2-7	TGCAGTGCTTGGGACTATTCGAGGAGTGGCGAGCAGTACTTC	CSAWDYSRSGEQYF
TRBV5-6	.	.	TRBJ2-3	TGTGCCAGCAGCTTGGAGGTGCGTTTGAACACAGATACGCAGTATTTT	CASSLEVRLNTDTQYF
TRBV7-9	.	TRBD1	TRBJ1-2	TGTGCCAGCAGCTTAGACCTTGACAGGGATATCTATGGCTACACCTTC	CASSLDLDRDIYGYTF
TRBV5-6	.	.	TRBJ1-1	TGTGCCAGCAGCTTGGCACGGGCCAGGGAAGCTTTCTTT	CASSLARAREAFF
TRBV12-3/TRBV12-4	few	TRBD2	TRBJ2-5	TGTGCCAGCAGTCTCGGGACTAGCGGGAGAAGTGAGACCCAGTACTTC	CASSLGTSGRSETQYF
TRBV20-1	once	.	TRBJ2-1	TGCAGTGCTAGTTACAATGAGCAGTTCTTC	CSASYNEQFF
TRBV24-1	.	.	TRBJ1-1	TGTGCCACCAGTGCTACTAGCGTGAGTGAAGCTTTCTTT	CATSATSVSEAFF
TRBV2	.	.	TRBJ2-7	TGTGCCAGCAGGAGACTAGTCAGTACCGAGCAGTACTTC	CASRRLVSTEQYF
TRBV11-3	.	TRBD2	TRBJ2-3	TGTGCCAGCAGTCGTGGGACTAGCGGCGTCACAGATACGCAGTATTTT	CASSRGTSGVTDTQYF
TRBV6-1	.	.	TRBJ2-1	TGTGCCAGCAGCATGCCGCCGACTGCGGCCCATAATGAGCAGTTCTTC	CASSMPPTAAHNEQFF
TRBV28	.	.	TRBJ2-7	TGTGCCAGCACCTTAGCCGGACGTTTCTACGAGCAGTACTTC	CASTLAGRFYEQYF
TRBV28	.	.	TRBJ2-5	TGTGCCAGCCGGCCCTCCGGGGAGACCCAGTACTTC	CASRPSGETQYF
TRBV19	once	.	TRBJ2-7	TGTGCCAGTAGGACTGGAAGCTCCTACGAGCAGTACTTC	CASRTGSSYEQYF
TRBV18	.	TRBD1	TRBJ1-5	TGTGCCAGCTCACTTGGACAGGGGGCAGGTCAGCCCCAGCATTTT	CASSLGQGAGQPQHF
TRBV18	.	.	TRBJ1-5	TGTGCCAGCTCACCGAATTCGGGACAGCCCCAGCATTTT	CASSPNSGQPQHF
TRBV28	once	TRBD2	TRBJ2-7	TGTGCCAGCAGTTTATATCGACTGGGTAGCGGGAGGTACGAGCAGTACTTC	CASSLYRLGSGRYEQYF
TRBV7-2	.	TRBD1	TRBJ2-2	TGTGCCAGCAGCTTAGCTCCCCCGGGACAGGGGGGGCCCGGGGAGCTGTTTTTT	CASSLAPPGQGGPGELFF
TRBV7-2	once	TRBD2	TRBJ2-1	TGTGCCAGCAGCTCCAATAGCGGGAGGGGTAATGAGCAGTTCTTC	CASSSNSGRGNEQFF
TRBV19	.	TRBD1	TRBJ1-4	TGTGCCAGTAGCCCGGGACAGGTCCGATCTAATGAAAAACTGTTTTTT	CASSPGQVRSNEKLFF
TRBV30	.	TRBD1	TRBJ2-1	TGTGCCTGGAGCCCAGACAGGGGGTATGAGCAGTTCTTC	CAWSPDRGYEQFF
TRBV14	.	.	TRBJ2-1	TGTGCCAGCAGCCAAGATGCCCTTGGGACACCCGGGCCCTACAATGAGCAGTTCTTC	CASSQDALGTPGPYNEQFF
TRBV6-1	.	.	TRBJ2-7	TGTGCCAGCAGTGAAGCGGGGAACTACGAGCAGTACTTC	CASSEAGNYEQYF
TRBV24-1	.	.	TRBJ1-2	TGTGCCACCAGTGACAGGACGGATGGCTACACCTTC	CATSDRTDGYTF
TRBV6-6	.	.	TRBJ2-7	TGTGCCAGCACCTCGGACGGGCTCTCCTACGAGCAGTACTTC	CASTSDGLSYEQYF
TRBV5-6	once	TRBD1	TRBJ1-2	TGTGCCAGCAGCTTCGGGGACAGGCTTCCCTATGGCTACACCTTC	CASSFGDRLPYGYTF
TRBV5-4	.	TRBD1	TRBJ1-1	TGTGCCAGCAGCTTGGCCACAGGACAGGGAACTGAAGCTTTCTTT	CASSLATGQGTEAFF
TRBV12-3/TRBV12-4	.	.	TRBJ1-1	TGTGCCAGCAGGCGGGGAGGAATAAACACTGAAGCTTTCTTT	CASRRGGINTEAFF
TRBV10-3	.	.	TRBJ2-7	TGTGCCATCAGGGGACTTGACAGCTACGAGCAGTACTTC	CAIRGLDSYEQYF
TRBV5-1	.	.	TRBJ1-1	TGCGCCAGCAGCTTGGCCGCGAAGGGTAGTTCGAACACTGAAGCTTTCTTT	CASSLAAKGSSNTEAFF
TRBV19	.	.	TRBJ1-2	TGTGCCAGTAGTAGCGCGGGGGCCGTGGTGAACTATGGCTACACCTTC	CASSSAGAVVNYGYTF
TRBV18	.	.	TRBJ1-2	TGTGCCAGCTCACCAGGCTGGCAAGCTAACTATGGCTACACCTTC	CASSPGWQANYGYTF
TRBV29-1	.	.	TRBJ2-7	TGCAGCGGTGGGGGAAGCTCCTACGAGCAGTACTTC	CSGGGSSYEQYF
TRBV12-5	.	.	TRBJ1-2	TGTGCTAGTGGTTTGGTGGGGGCTATCCATGGCTACACCTTC	CASGLVGAIHGYTF
TRBV30	.	.	TRBJ2-7	TGTGCCTGGATTGAGGGTGCGTCCTCCTACTTC	CAWIEGASSYF
TRBV7-9	once	.	TRBJ1-4	TGTGCCAGCGAAGCCCCGGGCGAAGAAAAACTGTTTTTT	CASEAPGEEKLFF
TRBV30	.	.	TRBJ2-7	TGTGCCTGGAGTCCCGGGGGATACGAGCAGTACTTC	CAWSPGGYEQYF
TRBV9	.	TRBD1	TRBJ2-1	TGTGCCAGCAGCGTAGGACAGGGTATCTATGAGCAGTTCTTC	CASSVGQGIYEQFF
TRBV10-3	.	.	TRBJ2-1	TGTGCCATCAGTGAGGGAACTAGGAATGAGCAGTTCTTC	CAISEGTRNEQFF
TRBV5-6	.	.	TRBJ2-1	TGTGCCAGCAGCTTGTCGGGGGGCGGTGAGCAGTTCTTC	CASSLSGGGEQFF
TRBV10-3	.	.	TRBJ2-5	TGTGCCATCAGTGACGCAACGGGAGAGACCCAGTACTTC	CAISDATGETQYF